Each of the 4 T cell receptor beta chains below was sequenced from the same sample in a study of regulatory T cells in long-lasting Graves disease. Through Arm-PCR of CDR3 regions and iRepertoire HTBI primers, TCR beta libraries were built. TCRdb itself ran the multiplex PCR reads through MiXCR, one entry per CDR3 protein. The sample holds roughly 430,000 distinct CDR3 sequences, around 20% seen once. Specified time point: persistent/refractory GD, antithyroid drugs over 5 years with positive TRAb. The TCR library was prepared using RNA isolated from PBMCs. Sample: peripheral blood mononuclear cells (PBMCs), taken when the disease was refractory, from a patient treated with antithyroid drugs. Every receptor here comes from a female donor with Graves disease.

This clonotype was counted a few times. The chain combines TRBV18 with TRBJ2-7, with 9 bases lining up with TRBD1. V was clipped by 2 bases and J by 5 bases; unmatched bases: 7. Germline CDR1 and CDR2: KGHSH and LQKENI. There are 15 residues in the CDR3. The DNA of the CDR3 is TGTGCCAGCTCACCAACCGGGACAGGGATTGACGAGCAGTACTTC. Translated: CASSPTGTGIDEQYF.

This clonotype was seen a handful of times. The gene calls are TRBV28 and TRBJ1-5; no definite D call. CDR1 and CDR2 from the germline V gene are MDHEN and SYDVKM. Trimming cost V 10 bases and J 2 bases, with 9 bases left between them. There are 12 residues in the CDR3. The CDR3 DNA sequence: TGTGCCACCACCGGTGGCAATCAGCCCCAGCATTTT. This translates into CATTGGNQPQHF. The variable domain in full, with the rest retrieved from reference TRBV28 and TRBJ1-5, is DVKVTQSSRYLVKRTGEKVFLECVQDMDHENMFWYRQDPGLGLRLIYFSYDVKMKEKGDIPEGYSVSREKKERFSLILESASTNQTSMYLCATTGGNQPQHFGDGTRLSIL.

Notes on this clonotype: This may be a read error, as it is one base from a much larger clone. The rearrangement links TRBV6-2 or TRBV6-3 to TRBJ2-2, with a tentative D call TRBD1 (6 bases). CDR1 and CDR2 from the germline V gene are MNHEY and SVGEGT. CDR3 length equals 15 residues. Written as DNA, the CDR3 is TGTGTCAGCTGTAGGACAGACATAAACACCGGGGAGCTGTTTTTT. It specifies CVSCRTDINTGELFF.

The V gene is TRBV7-9, the J gene TRBJ2-3; the match to TRBD1 covers 8 bases. The junction had 3 bases not matched to a gene; V was cut back by 2 bases and J by 2 bases. CDR1 and CDR2 (germline): SEHNR, FQNEAQ (reference sequence). The CDR3 length is 15 residues. The CDR3 reads CASSLLTGVTDTQYF. Written as DNA, the CDR3 is TGTGCCAGCAGCTTATTGACAGGGGTCACAGATACGCAGTATTTT.